This TCR beta chain was recovered during a study of blood T cell repertoires in COVID-19. Study context: T cells, B-cell-depleted T cells, or PBMCs provided the cDNA or gDNA that served as material.

CDR3 length: 15 amino acids. V gave up 4 bases and J gave up 8 bases, with 21 bases separating them. The germline gives CDR1 SGDLS, CDR2 YYNGEE. In the authors' methods: Reference gene primer amplification in the assay estimated nucleated cell counts. Clones were sequenced by immunoSEQ multiplex PCR, and TCRdb holds only the in-frame ones, with some missing. Clone size and the V and J calls come from that table; the DNA yielded D and trimming. Here the sample spans around 700,000 clones, around 89% being singletons. This chain uses TRBV9 with TRBJ1-2, with D tentatively TRBD1 (5 bases). The clonotype was recovered from a woman aged 18-29 years with acute or convalescent COVID-19. Sequenced sample: peripheral blood. The CDR3 DNA follows: TGTGCCAGCAGCCCAGGGCGGGGGGAAACGGGAGGCTACACCTTC. This codes for CASSPGRGETGGYTF.